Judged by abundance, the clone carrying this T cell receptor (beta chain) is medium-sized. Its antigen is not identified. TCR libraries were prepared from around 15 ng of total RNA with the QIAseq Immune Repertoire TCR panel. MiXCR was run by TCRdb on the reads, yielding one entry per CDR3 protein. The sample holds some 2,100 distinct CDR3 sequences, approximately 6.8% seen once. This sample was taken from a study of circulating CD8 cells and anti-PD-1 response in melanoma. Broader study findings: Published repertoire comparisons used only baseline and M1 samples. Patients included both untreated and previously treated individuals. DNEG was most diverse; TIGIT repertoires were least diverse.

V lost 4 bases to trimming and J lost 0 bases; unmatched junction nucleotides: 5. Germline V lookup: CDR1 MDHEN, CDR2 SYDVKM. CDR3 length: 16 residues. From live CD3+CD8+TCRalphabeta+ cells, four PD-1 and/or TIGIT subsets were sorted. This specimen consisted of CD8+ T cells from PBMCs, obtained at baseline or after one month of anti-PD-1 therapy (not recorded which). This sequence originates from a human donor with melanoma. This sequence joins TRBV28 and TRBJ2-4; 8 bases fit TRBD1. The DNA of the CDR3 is TGTGCCAGCAGTTCCGGACAGGGCCCAGCCAAAAACATTCAGTACTTC. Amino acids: CASSSGQGPAKNIQYF.